This T cell receptor (beta chain) is drawn from a study of cytomegalovirus exposure and HLA in healthy donors. PCR used 60 Vbeta primers and 13 Jbeta primers. Assay: immunoSEQ multiplex PCR; the TCRdb copy retains only in-frame clones and omits some. The table has under 110,000 clones, 65% to 90% seen once. This CDR3 region has 14 residues. V lost 7 bases and J 7 bases, leaving 17 bases between the germline ends. The germline V gene encodes CDR1 MNHEY and CDR2 SVGAGI. The TCR was taken from a man aged 50-59 years in good health and CMV-seronegative. The sample taken for sequencing was PBMCs. The chain combines TRBV6-5 with TRBJ2-1; weak D call: TRBD1 (6 bases). The CDR3 DNA sequence: TGTGCCAGCACCGCCACAGGGATCGGAAATGAGCAGTTCTTC. Amino acids: CASTATGIGNEQFF.